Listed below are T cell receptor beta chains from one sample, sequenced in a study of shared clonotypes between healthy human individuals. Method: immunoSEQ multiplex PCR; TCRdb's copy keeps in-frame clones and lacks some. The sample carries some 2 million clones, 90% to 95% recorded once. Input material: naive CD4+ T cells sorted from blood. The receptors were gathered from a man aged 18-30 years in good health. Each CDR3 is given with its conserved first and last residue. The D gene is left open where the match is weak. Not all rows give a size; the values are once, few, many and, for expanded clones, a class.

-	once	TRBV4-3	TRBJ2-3	TGCGCCAGCAGCCAGAACTCCTTAGGGACAGATACGCAGTATTTT	CASSQNSLGTDTQYF
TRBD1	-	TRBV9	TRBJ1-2	TGTGCCAGCAGCCGAGACAGGGCCAACTATGGCTACACCTTC	CASSRDRANYGYTF
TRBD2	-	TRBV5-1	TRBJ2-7	TGCGCCAGCAGCCGACCACAAACTAGCGGGGAGTCCTACGAGCAGTACTTC	CASSRPQTSGESYEQYF
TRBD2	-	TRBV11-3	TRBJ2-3	TGTGCCAGCAGCCCAGGGACTAGCGCAGCCACAGATACGCAGTATTTT	CASSPGTSAATDTQYF
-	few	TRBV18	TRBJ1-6	TGTGCCAGCTTAACGACCTTCAATTCACCCCTCCACTTT	CASLTTFNSPLHF
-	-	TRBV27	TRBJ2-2	TGTGCCAGCAGTTTCTTAGCCGGGGAGCTGTTTTTT	CASSFLAGELFF
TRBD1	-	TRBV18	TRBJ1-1	TGTGCCAGCTCACCACCGGGACAGGGGGCGTGGATGACTGAAGCTTTCTTT	CASSPPGQGAWMTEAFF
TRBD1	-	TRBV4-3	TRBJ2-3	TGCGCCAGCAGCCAAGAAGGACAGGGGCGAAGTGGAAATACGCAGTATTTT	CASSQEGQGRSGNTQYF
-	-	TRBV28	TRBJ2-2	TGTGCCAGCAGTTCCGGGACACTGAACACCGGGGAGCTGTTTTTT	CASSSGTLNTGELFF
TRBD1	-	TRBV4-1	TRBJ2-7	TGCGCCAGCAGCCAAGATTCAACCCTTTTTAGACAGGGGGCATCCTACGAGCAGTACTTC	CASSQDSTLFRQGASYEQYF
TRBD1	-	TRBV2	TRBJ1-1	TGTGCCAGCACCAAACCGGGACAGCCCCTAAAACAGAACACTGAAGCTTTCTTT	CASTKPGQPLKQNTEAFF
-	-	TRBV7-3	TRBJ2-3	TGTGCCAGCAGCTTAAGGCCCTCTGCCACAGATACGCAGTATTTT	CASSLRPSATDTQYF
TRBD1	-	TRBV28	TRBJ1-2	TGTGCCAGCAGTTTAGGAGACAGGGATGGCTACACCTTC	CASSLGDRDGYTF
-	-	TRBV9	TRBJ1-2	TGTGCCAGCAGTGAGCTCTATGGCTACACCTTC	CASSELYGYTF
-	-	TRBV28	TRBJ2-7	TGTGCCAGCAGTACAGGAGGTTTAGGCCACGAGCAGTACTTC	CASSTGGLGHEQYF
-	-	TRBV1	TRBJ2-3	TGCACCAGCAGCCAAGATGAGGGCCTTAGGGGCACAGATACGCAGTATTTT	CTSSQDEGLRGTDTQYF
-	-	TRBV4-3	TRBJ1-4	TGCGCCAGCAGCCTACAGGGTGCTAATGAAAAACTGTTTTTT	CASSLQGANEKLFF
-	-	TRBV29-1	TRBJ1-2	TGCAGCGTTTACAGGGATGGCTACACCTTC	CSVYRDGYTF
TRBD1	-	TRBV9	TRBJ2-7	TGTGCCAGCAGCGTAGGGGGACAGGGGAATACGAGGCAGTACTTC	CASSVGGQGNTRQYF
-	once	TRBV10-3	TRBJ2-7	TGTGCCATCAGGAGCCTTCCGGGGCCAGACATGTACTTC	CAIRSLPGPDMYF
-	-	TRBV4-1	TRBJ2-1	TGCGCCAGCAGCCAAGTTACGAATGAGCAGTTCTTC	CASSQVTNEQFF
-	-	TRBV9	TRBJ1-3	TGTGCCAGCAGCCTCGGTCAGCAGTCTGGAAACACCATATATTTT	CASSLGQQSGNTIYF
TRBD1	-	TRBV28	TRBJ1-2	TGTGCCAGCGAGGACAGGGGAAACTATGGCTACACCTTC	CASEDRGNYGYTF